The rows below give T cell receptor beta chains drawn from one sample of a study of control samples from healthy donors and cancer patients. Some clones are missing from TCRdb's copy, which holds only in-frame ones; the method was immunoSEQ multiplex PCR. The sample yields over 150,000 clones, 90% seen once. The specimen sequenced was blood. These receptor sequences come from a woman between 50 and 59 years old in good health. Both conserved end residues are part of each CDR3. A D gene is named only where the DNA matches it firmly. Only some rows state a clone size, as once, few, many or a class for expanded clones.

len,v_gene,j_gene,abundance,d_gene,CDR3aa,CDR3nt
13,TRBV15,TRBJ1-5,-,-,CATSSRGDQPQHF,TGTGCCACCAGCTCCCGGGGGGATCAGCCCCAGCATTTT
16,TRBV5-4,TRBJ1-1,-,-,CASSPDVGARNTEAFF,TGTGCCAGCAGCCCGGACGTCGGGGCCAGGAACACTGAAGCTTTCTTT
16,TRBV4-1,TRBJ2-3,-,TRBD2,CASSLLAGGSTDTQYF,TGCGCCAGCAGCCTACTAGCGGGGGGAAGCACAGATACGCAGTATTTT
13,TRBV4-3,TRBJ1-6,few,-,CASSQETGEPLHF,TGCGCCAGCAGCCAAGAAACGGGCGAACCCCTCCACTTT
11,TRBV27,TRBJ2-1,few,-,CASGTFGEQFF,TGTGCCAGCGGGACTTTTGGGGAGCAGTTCTTC
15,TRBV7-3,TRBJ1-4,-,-,CASSLTGTLNEKLFF,TGTGCCAGCAGCTTAACGGGGACCTTAAATGAAAAACTGTTTTTT
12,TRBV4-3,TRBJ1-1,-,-,CASSLPWTEAFF,TGCGCCAGCAGCCTCCCCTGGACTGAAGCTTTCTTT
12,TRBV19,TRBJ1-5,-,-,CASSIPPQPQHF,TGTGCCAGTAGTATCCCACCTCAGCCCCAGCATTTT
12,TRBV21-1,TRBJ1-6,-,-,CASSETEPPLHF,TGTGCCAGCAGCGAGACAGAACCACCCCTCCACTTT
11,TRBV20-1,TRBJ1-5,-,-,CSANRAGPQHF,TGCAGTGCTAATAGGGCCGGGCCCCAGCATTTT
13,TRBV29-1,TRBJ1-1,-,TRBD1,CSVDRGSNTEAFF,TGCAGCGTGGACAGGGGGTCGAACACTGAAGCTTTCTTT
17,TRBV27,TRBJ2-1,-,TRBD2,CASTPYPAGGSYNEQFF,TGTGCCAGCACCCCATATCCAGCGGGAGGGTCCTACAATGAGCAGTTCTTC
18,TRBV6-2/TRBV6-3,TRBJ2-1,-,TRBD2,CASSRRGTRPEHYNEQFF,TGTGCCAGCAGTCGTCGTGGGACTAGACCTGAACATTACAATGAGCAGTTCTTC
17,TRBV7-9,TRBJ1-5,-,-,CASSPYRSVEGNQPQHF,TGTGCCAGCAGCCCCTATCGGTCTGTTGAAGGCAATCAGCCCCAGCATTTT
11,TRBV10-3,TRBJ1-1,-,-,CAVKSNTEAFF,TGTGCCGTGAAGTCAAACACTGAAGCTTTCTTT
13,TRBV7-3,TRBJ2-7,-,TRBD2,CASSWTSGYEQYF,TGTGCCAGCAGTTGGACTAGCGGCTACGAGCAGTACTTC
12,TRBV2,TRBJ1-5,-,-,CASSEEYQPQHF,TGTGCCAGCAGTGAAGAGTATCAGCCCCAGCATTTT
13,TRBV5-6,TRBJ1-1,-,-,CASSLFGNTEAFF,TGTGCCAGCAGCCTCTTTGGGAACACTGAAGCTTTCTTT
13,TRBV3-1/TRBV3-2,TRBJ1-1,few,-,CASSSSIRVEAFF,TGTGCCAGCAGCTCGAGTATTCGGGTTGAAGCTTTCTTT
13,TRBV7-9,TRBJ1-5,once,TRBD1,CASSFRDSQPQHF,TGTGCCAGCAGCTTCAGGGACAGTCAGCCCCAGCATTTT
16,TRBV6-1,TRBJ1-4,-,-,CASSDPRQTTNEKLFF,TGTGCCAGCAGTGACCCACGACAGACGACTAATGAAAAACTGTTTTTT
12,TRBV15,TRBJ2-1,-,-,CATSRGDGGSFF,TGTGCCACCAGCAGAGGAGACGGCGGGTCGTTCTTC
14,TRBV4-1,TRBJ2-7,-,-,CASSFRTGAYEQYF,TGCGCCAGCAGCTTCCGGACCGGAGCCTACGAGCAGTACTTC
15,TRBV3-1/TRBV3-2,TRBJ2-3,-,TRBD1,CASSLRRGLGDTQYF,TGTGCCAGCAGCCTCCGTAGGGGGCTAGGAGATACGCAGTATTTT
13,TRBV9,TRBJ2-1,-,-,CASSVAAGNEQFF,TGTGCCAGCAGCGTAGCCGCGGGGAATGAGCAGTTCTTC
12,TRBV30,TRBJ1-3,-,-,CACTNSGNTIYF,TGTGCCTGTACAAACTCTGGAAACACCATATATTTT
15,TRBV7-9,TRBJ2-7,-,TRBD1,CASSLARTGVDEQYF,TGTGCCAGCAGCTTAGCCCGGACAGGGGTTGACGAGCAGTACTTC
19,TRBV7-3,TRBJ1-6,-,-,CASSPPPGPKNLVGSPLHF,TGTGCCAGCAGCCCCCCACCGGGGCCGAAGAATTTAGTGGGTTCACCCCTCCACTTT
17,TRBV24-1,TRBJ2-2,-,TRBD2,CATSEAGLGKVTGELFF,TGTGCCACCAGTGAAGCGGGACTCGGAAAAGTCACCGGGGAGCTGTTTTTT
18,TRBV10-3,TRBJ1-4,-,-,CAISESAGRFRMNEKLFF,TGTGCCATCAGTGAGTCAGCGGGGCGGTTTAGGATGAATGAAAAACTGTTTTTT
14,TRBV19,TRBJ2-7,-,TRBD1,CASSTPGQNYEQYF,TGTGCCAGCTCGACTCCGGGACAGAACTACGAGCAGTACTTC
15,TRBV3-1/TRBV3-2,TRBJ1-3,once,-,CASSLTPGAGNTIYF,TGTGCCAGCAGCCTTACCCCGGGGGCTGGAAACACCATATATTTT
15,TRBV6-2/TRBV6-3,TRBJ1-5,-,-,CASSYGGIRNQPQHF,TGTGCCAGCAGTTACGGGGGAATTCGCAATCAGCCCCAGCATTTT
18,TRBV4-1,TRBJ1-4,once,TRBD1,CASSQSWPPGQATEKLFF,TGCGCCAGCAGCCAATCTTGGCCACCGGGACAGGCTACTGAAAAACTGTTTTTT
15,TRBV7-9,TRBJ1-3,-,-,CASSLQRFSGNTIYF,TGTGCCAGCAGCCTCCAGCGATTCTCTGGAAACACCATATATTTT